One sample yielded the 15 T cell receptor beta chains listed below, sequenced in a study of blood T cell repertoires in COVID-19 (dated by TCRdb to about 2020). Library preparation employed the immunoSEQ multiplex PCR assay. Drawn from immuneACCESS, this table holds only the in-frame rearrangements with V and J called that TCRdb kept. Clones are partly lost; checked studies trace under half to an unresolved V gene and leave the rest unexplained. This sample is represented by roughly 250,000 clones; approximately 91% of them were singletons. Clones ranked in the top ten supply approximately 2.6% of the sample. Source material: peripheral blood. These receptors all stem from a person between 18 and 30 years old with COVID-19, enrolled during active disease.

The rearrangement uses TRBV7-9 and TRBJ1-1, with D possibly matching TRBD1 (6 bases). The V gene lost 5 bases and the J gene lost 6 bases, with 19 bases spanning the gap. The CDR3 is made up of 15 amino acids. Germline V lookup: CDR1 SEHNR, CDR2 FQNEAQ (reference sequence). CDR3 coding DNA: TGTGCCAGCAGCAACCGGGACACCGAAGCCGCTGAAGCTTTCTTT. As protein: CASSNRDTEAAEAFF.

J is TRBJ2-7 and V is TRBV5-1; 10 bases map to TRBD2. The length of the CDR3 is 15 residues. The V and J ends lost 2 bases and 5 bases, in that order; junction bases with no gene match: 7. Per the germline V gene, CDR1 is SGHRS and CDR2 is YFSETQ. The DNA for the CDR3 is TGCGCCAGCAGCTTAGCGGGAGGGAAAACGGACGAGCAGTACTTC. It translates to CASSLAGGKTDEQYF.

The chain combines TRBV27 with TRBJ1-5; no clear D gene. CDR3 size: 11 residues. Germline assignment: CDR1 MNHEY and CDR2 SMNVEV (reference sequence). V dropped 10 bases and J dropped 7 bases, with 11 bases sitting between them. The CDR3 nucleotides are TGTGCCACCCACGAGTACCAGCCCCAGCATTTT. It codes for CATHEYQPQHF.

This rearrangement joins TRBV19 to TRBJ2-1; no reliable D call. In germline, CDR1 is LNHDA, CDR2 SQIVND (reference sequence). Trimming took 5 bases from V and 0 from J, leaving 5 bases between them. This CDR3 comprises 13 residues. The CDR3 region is CASSYGSYNEQFF. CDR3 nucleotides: TGTGCCAGTAGTTACGGCTCCTACAATGAGCAGTTCTTC.

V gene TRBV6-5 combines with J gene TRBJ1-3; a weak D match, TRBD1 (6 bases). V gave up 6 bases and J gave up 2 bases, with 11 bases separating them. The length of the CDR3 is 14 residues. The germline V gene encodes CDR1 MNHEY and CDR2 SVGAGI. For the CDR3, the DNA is TGTGCCAGCAGCTCCCAGGGGCCTGGAAACACCATATATTTT. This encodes CASSSQGPGNTIYF.

CDR3 nucleotides: TGTGCCTGCTCCCCTTGGAGCGGGAGGGCCAATGAGCAGTTCTTC. Its translation is CACSPWSGRANEQFF. This chain uses TRBV30 with TRBJ2-1, with 10 bases lining up with TRBD2. J was trimmed by 6 bases and V by 6 bases; bases with no gene match: 11. The CDR3 loop spans 15 amino acids. In germline, CDR1 is GTSNPN, CDR2 SVGIG (reference sequence).

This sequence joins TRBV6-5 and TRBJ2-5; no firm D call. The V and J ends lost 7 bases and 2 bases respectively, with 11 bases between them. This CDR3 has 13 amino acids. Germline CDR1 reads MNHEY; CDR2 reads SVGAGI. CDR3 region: CASTRGAQETQYF. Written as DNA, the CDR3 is TGTGCCAGCACACGTGGAGCACAAGAGACCCAGTACTTC.

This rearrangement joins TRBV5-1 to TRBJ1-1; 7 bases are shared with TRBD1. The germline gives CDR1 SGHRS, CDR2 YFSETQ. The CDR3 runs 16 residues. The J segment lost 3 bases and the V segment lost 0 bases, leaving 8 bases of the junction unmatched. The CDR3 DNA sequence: TGCGCCAGCAGCTTGGCCCCGACAGGGTTGGACACTGAAGCTTTCTTT. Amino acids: CASSLAPTGLDTEAFF.

The CDR3 here is CATIRQGSNTEAFF. The CDR3 DNA reads as TGTGCCACCATAAGGCAGGGGAGCAACACTGAAGCTTTCTTT. The V gene is TRBV5-4, the J gene TRBJ1-1, with D perhaps matching TRBD1 (6 bases). This CDR3 has 14 residues. From germline, CDR1 is SGHNT and CDR2 YYREEE (reference sequence). The V end lost 9 bases, the J end lost 2 bases, and 17 bases lay between the germline ends.

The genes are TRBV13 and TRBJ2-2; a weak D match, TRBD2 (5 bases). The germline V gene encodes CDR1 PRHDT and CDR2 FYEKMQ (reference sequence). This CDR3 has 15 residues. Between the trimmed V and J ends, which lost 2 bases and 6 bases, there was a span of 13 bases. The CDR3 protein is CASSLLERGPGELFF. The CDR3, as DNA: TGTGCCAGCAGCTTACTAGAAAGAGGGCCCGGGGAGCTGTTTTTT.

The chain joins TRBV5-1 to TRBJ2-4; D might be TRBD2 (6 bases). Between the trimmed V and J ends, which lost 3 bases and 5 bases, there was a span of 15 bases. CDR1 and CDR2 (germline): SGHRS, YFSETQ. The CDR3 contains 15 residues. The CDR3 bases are TGCGCCAGCAGCTCCGGATCTTGGGGGGAAAACATTCAGTACTTC. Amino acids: CASSSGSWGENIQYF. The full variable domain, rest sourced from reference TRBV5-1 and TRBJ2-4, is KAGVTQTPRYLIKTRGQQVTLSCSPISGHRSVSWYQQTPGQGLQFLFEYFSETQRNKGNFPGRFSGRQFSNSRSEMNVSTLELGDSALYLCASSSGSWGENIQYFGAGTRLSVL.

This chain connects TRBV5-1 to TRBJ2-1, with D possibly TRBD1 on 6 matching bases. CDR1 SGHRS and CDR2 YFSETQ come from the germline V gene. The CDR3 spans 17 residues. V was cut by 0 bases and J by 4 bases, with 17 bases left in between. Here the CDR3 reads CASSLVGAVSTYNEQFF. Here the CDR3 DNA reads TGCGCCAGCAGCTTGGTGGGGGCGGTCAGTACATACAATGAGCAGTTCTTC.

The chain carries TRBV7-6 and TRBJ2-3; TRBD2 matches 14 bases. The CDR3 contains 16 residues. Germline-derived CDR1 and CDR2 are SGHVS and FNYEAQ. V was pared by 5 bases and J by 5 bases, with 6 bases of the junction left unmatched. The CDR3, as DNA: TGTGCCAGCAGCCACCGACTAGCGGGAGGGCAAGATACGCAGTATTTT. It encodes CASSHRLAGGQDTQYF.

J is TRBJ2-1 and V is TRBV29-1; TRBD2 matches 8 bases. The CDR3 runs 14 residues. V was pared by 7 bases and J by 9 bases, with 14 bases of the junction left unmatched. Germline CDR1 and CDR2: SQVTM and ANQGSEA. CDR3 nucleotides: TGCAGCGCCTCGGGACTAGTCCTTGGGGGTGAGCAGTTCTTC. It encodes CSASGLVLGGEQFF.

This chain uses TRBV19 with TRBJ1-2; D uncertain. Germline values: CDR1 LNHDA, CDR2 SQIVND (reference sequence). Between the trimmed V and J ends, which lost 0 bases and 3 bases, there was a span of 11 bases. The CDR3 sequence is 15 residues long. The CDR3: CASSIDLTAYYGYTF. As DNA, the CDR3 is TGTGCCAGTAGTATAGATCTAACAGCCTACTATGGCTACACCTTC.